The source of this TCR beta chain is a study of shared clonotypes between healthy human individuals (dated by TCRdb to about 2020). General notes on the study: A few men and two women, aged 18 to 49 years, made up the cohort. Leukapheresis yielded between about 0.94 and 9 billion PBMCs per donor. To increase sequencing depth and limit assay-specific biases, different laboratories used diverse techniques to prepare libraries and sequence TCR repertoires. The study deeply sequenced blood TCR repertoires of about five healthy adults to estimate repertoire size and the extent of clonotype sharing between individuals. For each donor, CD4 naive and CD4 memory were each given three plates, CD8 naive was given two plates, and CD8 memory was given one plate. Results the study describes overall, beyond this receptor: Sharing across a few donors was observed for about 5% of naive CD4, less than 4% of naive CD8, roughly 2.3% of memory CD4, and roughly 0.43% of memory CD8 clonotypes. Sampling was restricted to blood, and TCR repertoires in tissue are likely to differ from TCR repertoires in blood. The small number of donors limited the genetic and exposure-history diversity represented. Compared with non-shared clonotypes, the clonotypes found in all four sorted-subset donors had higher generation probabilities. Even with the large sequencing depth, rarefaction of the sorted-subset datasets indicated that sequencing was incomplete. Larger estimated clonotype richness was generally found for naive subsets than for memory subsets. Pairwise subsampling led to the expectation that sequencing depth would affect the degree of clonotype sharing among donors.

Concerning this clone itself: The antigen it recognizes is unknown. Per-base quality was not reported, and no clone a single base away is much larger than it.

Healthy HIV-negative adults with no recently reported acute infections or vaccinations were included as donors. Every donor was a Caucasian adult living in Nashville, Tennessee, USA. CD4+ T cells were enriched by magnetic negative selection, after which naive cells were positively selected on CD45RA and the negative fraction was taken as the memory subset. Blood was obtained by leukapheresis, after which PBMCs were separated by Ficoll-Histopaque density gradient centrifugation and cryopreserved in liquid nitrogen vapor phase. Analytical flow cytometry was used to check the purity and quantity of each magnetically sorted T cell population. From each sorted fraction, genomic DNA was isolated and quantified by UV absorbance on a Nanodrop 2000c. Using the deep immunoSEQ assay, multiplex PCR amplified TCR CDR3 regions from genomic DNA. For each cell subset, the extracted genomic DNA was distributed evenly across all wells of several immunoSEQ 96-well plates, and each plate served as one replicate. Each replicate PCR for sorted subsets received about 210 ng genomic DNA, equal to about 30,000 T cell genomes. Purified libraries were quantified with a Qubit 3.0 fluorometer, sized on a Bioanalyzer 2100, and re-quantified with the KAPA Library Quantification kit. Each immunoSEQ 96-well plate was sequenced on its own single-read 150-cycle Illumina NextSeq 550 flow cell. Concerning the study's data processing: The immunoSEQ output contained only junctional sequences without quality scores, so filtering could not match that applied to full-length reads. To assign V/J genes and CDR3, sequences were annotated using PyIR, a Python wrapper for IgBLAST v1.9, with IMGT germline references. Reads were filtered out if the reads had weak V/J assignments (E-value above 1e-6), no CDR3, stop codons, out-of-frame junctions, or ambiguous translated residues. V3J clonotypes were defined as sequences sharing the same inferred V gene, J gene, and CDR3 amino acid sequence. Percentage overlap between repertoires was computed as shared unique clonotypes divided by the size of the smaller repertoire. Three approaches were used to assess repertoire richness: RTK rarefaction, the Chao1 estimator, and Recon v2.1 estimates of unobserved clonotypes. OLGA was used to compute generation probabilities for all TCRbeta clonotypes that the gDNA method yielded from several donors. As stored in TCRdb, this immuneACCESS dataset retains in-frame rearrangements with V and J assigned. A fraction of the clones does not appear; measured against another copy, unresolved V genes explain less than half of the discrepancy, and the remainder lacks a known reason. The V and J calls and clone size come from that table; D and trimming were worked out from the DNA. This sample gives 1.6 million or so clones in total; 98% of them show up just once. Roughly 0.35% of the sample rests with the top ten.

The germline V gene gives CDR1 as SGHTA and CDR2 as FQGTGA. V loses 4 bases, J loses 9 bases, and the germline ends lie 14 bases apart. There are 13 amino acids in the CDR3, from cysteine to phenylalanine inclusive. Only the CDR3 portion is preserved as DNA: 39 bases, with reading frame beginning at the first base. Sequencing input: naive CD4+ T cells sorted from blood. Taken with the paper, the label for cell subset or site translates to: CD45RA+ positively selected. The source of this sequence is a man aged 30 to 45 in good health. The chain links TRBV7-3 with TRBJ2-3, with a tentative D call of TRBD1 or TRBD2, each matching 5 bases. This receptor has the CDR3 CASSYGTFETQYF. The base sequence is TGTGCCAGCAGCTATGGGACGTTTGAGACGCAGTATTTT.